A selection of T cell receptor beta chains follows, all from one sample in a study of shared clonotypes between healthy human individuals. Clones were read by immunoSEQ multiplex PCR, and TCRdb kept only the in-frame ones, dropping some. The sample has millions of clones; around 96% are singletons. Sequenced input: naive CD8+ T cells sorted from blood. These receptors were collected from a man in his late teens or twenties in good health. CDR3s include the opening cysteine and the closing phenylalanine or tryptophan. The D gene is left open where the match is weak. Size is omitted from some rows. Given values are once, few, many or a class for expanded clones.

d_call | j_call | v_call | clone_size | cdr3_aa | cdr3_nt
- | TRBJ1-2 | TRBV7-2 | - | CASSLEPKAVQSTSYGYTF | TGTGCCAGCAGCTTAGAGCCAAAGGCTGTCCAGAGCACCTCCTATGGCTACACCTTC
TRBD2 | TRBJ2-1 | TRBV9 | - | CASSPRTSGSIDEQFF | TGTGCCAGCAGCCCCCGGACTAGCGGGAGCATAGATGAGCAGTTCTTC
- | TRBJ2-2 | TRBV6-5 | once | CASRDSSNTGELFF | TGTGCCAGCAGAGATTCGTCGAACACCGGGGAGCTGTTTTTT
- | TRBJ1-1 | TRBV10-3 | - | CAISVGDGEAFF | TGTGCCATCAGTGTCGGGGACGGAGAAGCTTTCTTT
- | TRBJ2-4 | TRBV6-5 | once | CASSYRHPEKNIQYF | TGTGCCAGCAGTTACCGGCATCCCGAAAAAAACATTCAGTACTTC
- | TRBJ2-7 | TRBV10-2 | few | CASGSYEQYF | TGCGCCAGCGGTTCCTACGAGCAGTACTTC
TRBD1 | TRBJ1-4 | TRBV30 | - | CAWSGAGGDEKLFF | TGTGCCTGGAGTGGGGCAGGGGGAGATGAAAAACTGTTTTTT
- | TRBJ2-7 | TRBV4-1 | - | CASSPLVSYEQYF | TGCGCCAGCAGCCCGCTAGTTAGTTACGAGCAGTACTTC
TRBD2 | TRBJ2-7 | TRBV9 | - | CASSVGSGAPYEQYF | TGTGCCAGCAGCGTAGGTAGCGGGGCTCCCTACGAGCAGTACTTC
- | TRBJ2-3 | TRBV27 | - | CASSHRQDLKYTQYF | TGTGCCAGCAGTCACAGACAGGACCTAAAATATACGCAGTATTTT
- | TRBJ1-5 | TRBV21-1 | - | CASSIAGRQPQHF | TGTGCCAGCAGCATCGCAGGGCGTCAGCCCCAGCATTTT
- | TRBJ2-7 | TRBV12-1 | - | CASSSSGGSYEQYF | TGTGCCAGCAGTTCCTCAGGGGGCTCCTACGAGCAGTACTTC
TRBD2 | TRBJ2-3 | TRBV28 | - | CASSPGLAGGYTSTDTQYF | TGTGCCAGCAGCCCCGGTCTAGCGGGGGGGTATACGAGCACAGATACGCAGTATTTT
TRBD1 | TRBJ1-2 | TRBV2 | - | CARGTGGDYGYTF | TGTGCCAGGGGGACAGGGGGCGACTATGGCTACACCTTC
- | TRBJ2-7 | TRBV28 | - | CASSLAHEQYF | TGTGCCAGCAGTTTGGCCCACGAGCAGTACTTC
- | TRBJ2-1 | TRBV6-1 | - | CASSEADFYYNEQFF | TGTGCCAGCAGTGAGGCGGACTTTTACTACAATGAGCAGTTCTTC
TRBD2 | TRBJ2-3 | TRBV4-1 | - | CASSTPGTSGRGIGDTQYF | TGCGCCAGCAGCACTCCCGGGACTAGCGGGAGGGGGATAGGAGATACGCAGTATTTT
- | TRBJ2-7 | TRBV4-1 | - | CASSQERPSETGSYEQYF | TGCGCCAGCAGCCAAGAAAGGCCCTCTGAAACAGGGAGCTACGAGCAGTACTTC
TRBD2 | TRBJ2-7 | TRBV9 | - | CASSVGAGASYEQYF | TGTGCCAGCAGCGTAGGAGCGGGAGCCTCCTACGAGCAGTACTTC
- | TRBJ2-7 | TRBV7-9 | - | CASSAIDEQYF | TGTGCCAGCAGCGCGATCGACGAGCAGTACTTC
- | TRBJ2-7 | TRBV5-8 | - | CASSLVPLIRTEQYF | TGTGCCAGCAGCTTGGTTCCCCTTATTCGGACAGAGCAGTACTTC
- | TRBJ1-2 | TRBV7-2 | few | CASSRPSRNYGYTF | TGTGCCAGCAGCCGCCCCTCTAGGAACTATGGCTACACCTTC
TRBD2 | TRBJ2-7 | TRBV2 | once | CASGGLAGYEQYF | TGTGCCAGCGGTGGGCTAGCGGGGTACGAGCAGTACTTC
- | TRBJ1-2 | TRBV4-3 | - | CASSQERRNYGYTF | TGCGCCAGCAGCCAAGAGAGAAGAAACTATGGCTACACCTTC
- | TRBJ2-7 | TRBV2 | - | CASSENPIGAVSYEQYF | TGTGCCAGCAGTGAAAATCCGATCGGAGCGGTCTCCTACGAGCAGTACTTC
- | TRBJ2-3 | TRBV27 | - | CASSLLSVTGLSTDTQYF | TGTGCCAGCAGTCTACTCTCGGTGACAGGATTAAGCACAGATACGCAGTATTTT
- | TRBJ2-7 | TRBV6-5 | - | CASSYWTTGEQYF | TGTGCCAGCAGTTACTGGACAACGGGCGAGCAATACTTC
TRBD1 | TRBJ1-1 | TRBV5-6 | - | CASSTWTGLNTEAFF | TGTGCCAGCAGCACATGGACAGGGCTGAACACTGAAGCTTTCTTT
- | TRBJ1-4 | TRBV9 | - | CASSENRAGGEKLFF | TGTGCCAGCAGCGAAAACAGGGCTGGCGGTGAAAAACTGTTTTTT
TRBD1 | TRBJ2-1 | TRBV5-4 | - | CASRAGQGLDNEQFF | TGTGCCAGCAGAGCAGGACAGGGCCTGGACAATGAGCAGTTCTTC
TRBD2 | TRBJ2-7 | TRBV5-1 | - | CASSPGLAGLPYEQYF | TGCGCCAGCAGCCCTGGACTAGCGGGACTTCCCTACGAGCAGTACTTC
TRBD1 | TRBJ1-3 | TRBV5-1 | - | CASSSDRAGHTIYF | TGCGCCAGCAGCTCGGACAGGGCTGGACACACCATATATTTT
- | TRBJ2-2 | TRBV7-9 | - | CASSHVTGPGELFF | TGTGCCAGCAGCCACGTTACAGGCCCCGGGGAGCTGTTTTTT
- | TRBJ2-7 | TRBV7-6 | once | CASRAEGTYEQYF | TGTGCCAGCAGGGCAGAGGGAACCTACGAGCAGTACTTC
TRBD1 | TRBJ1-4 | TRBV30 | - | CAWEPQGAPEKLFF | TGTGCCTGGGAACCACAGGGGGCGCCCGAAAAACTGTTTTTT
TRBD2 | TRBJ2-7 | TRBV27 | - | CASTLKRGYEQYF | TGTGCCAGCACCCTGAAGCGGGGATACGAGCAGTACTTC
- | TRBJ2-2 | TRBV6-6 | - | CASRIDGGPGELFF | TGTGCCAGCAGAATAGACGGGGGGCCCGGGGAGCTGTTTTTT
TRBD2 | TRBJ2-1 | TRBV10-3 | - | CATGLFHNEQFF | TGTGCCACGGGACTATTTCACAATGAGCAGTTCTTC
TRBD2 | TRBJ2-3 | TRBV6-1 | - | CASNAGGTDTQYF | TGTGCCAGCAATGCGGGGGGGACAGATACGCAGTATTTT
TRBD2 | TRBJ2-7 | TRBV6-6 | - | CASSYWRETSYEQYF | TGTGCCAGCAGTTACTGGCGGGAGACTTCCTACGAGCAGTACTTC
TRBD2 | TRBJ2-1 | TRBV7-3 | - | CASSLTGLAGDYNEQFF | TGTGCCAGCAGCTTAACGGGACTAGCGGGGGACTACAATGAGCAGTTCTTC
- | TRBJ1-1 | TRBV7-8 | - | CASSHLGVPTEAFF | TGTGCCAGCAGCCACCTGGGGGTTCCCACTGAAGCTTTCTTT
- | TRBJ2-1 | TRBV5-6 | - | CASSPTTGGASNEQFF | TGTGCCAGCAGCCCGACTACTGGGGGCGCATCTAATGAGCAGTTCTTC
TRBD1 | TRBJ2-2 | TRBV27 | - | CASLTRTGLPGELFF | TGTGCCAGCCTAACCCGGACAGGACTTCCCGGGGAGCTGTTTTTT
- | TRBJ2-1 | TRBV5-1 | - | CASSLDRSYNEQFF | TGCGCCAGCAGCTTGGATAGGAGTTACAATGAGCAGTTCTTC
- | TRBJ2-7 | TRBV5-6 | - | CASSLVYSEQYF | TGTGCCAGCAGCTTGGTATATTCTGAGCAGTACTTC
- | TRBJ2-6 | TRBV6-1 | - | CASSEPGDWANVLTF | TGTGCCAGCAGTGAACCAGGTGACTGGGCCAACGTCCTGACTTTC
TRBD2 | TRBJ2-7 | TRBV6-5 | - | CASSYPGLASYEQYF | TGTGCCAGCAGTTATCCGGGACTAGCTTCCTACGAGCAGTACTTC
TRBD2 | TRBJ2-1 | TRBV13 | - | CASSLAGGGNEQFF | TGTGCCAGCAGCTTAGCGGGAGGGGGCAATGAGCAGTTCTTC
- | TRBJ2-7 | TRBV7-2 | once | CASSLAARYEQYF | TGTGCCAGCAGCTTAGCAGCGAGATACGAGCAGTACTTC
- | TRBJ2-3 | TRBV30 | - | CAWSLGSRQLPTDTQYF | TGTGCCTGGAGCCTAGGATCCAGGCAGTTACCGACAGATACGCAGTATTTT
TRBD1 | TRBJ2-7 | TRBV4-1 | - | CASSQRGQGAYEQYF | TGCGCCAGCAGCCAACGAGGACAGGGGGCCTACGAGCAGTACTTC
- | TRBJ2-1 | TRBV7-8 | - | CASSVPGTNYNEQFF | TGTGCCAGCAGCGTCCCCGGGACCAATTACAATGAGCAGTTCTTC
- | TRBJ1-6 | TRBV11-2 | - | CASSLAESNSPLHF | TGTGCCAGCAGCTTGGCGGAATCCAATTCACCCCTCCACTTT